This record looks at one TCR beta chain sequence and its context. What this receptor recognizes is not known. No clone much larger than this one lies a single base away; base qualities are absent. These data come from a study of human T cells and chemical hapten exposure (dated by TCRdb to 2020 to 2022). Regarding the study in general: For sensitization, 2% DPC in acetone was applied to a roughly 2 cm by roughly 2 cm area of upper inner arm skin. Throughout the study period of 20 to 30 weeks, patients also received therapeutic DPC doses to the scalp every week. Patch testing on the upper back used Finn chambers containing 0.01% DPC, with scoring done after 6 days according to International Contact Dermatitis Research Group standards. Most of the patients in the cohort were female, and the cohort covered alopecia areata with under or over 50% scalp involvement, alopecia totalis and alopecia universalis. Libraries were pooled for sequencing, and per-sample TCR yields varied mainly because of small differences in library volumes within the pool. The study tracked peripheral blood TCR repertoire changes in vivo during primary and secondary sensitization to the hapten diphenylcyclopropenone (DPC) in alopecia patients. Patient blood was sampled pre-sensitization (week 0) and at 2, 6 and about 24 weeks after DPC sensitization. For TCR sequencing, blood came from about 28 alopecia patients at anywhere from one to four time points (pre-sensitization, 2, 6 and 24 weeks).

Per the publication, the time point label means: pre-sensitization, week 0. Interpreted using the paper, the treatment or condition label stands for: therapeutic diphenylcyclopropenone sensitization with weekly scalp DPC. At every patch-test visit, the blood draw took place before the patch test was put on. To be eligible, patients had to be aged 18 to 70, diagnosed with alopecia and judged suitable for DPC therapy, while pregnant patients were excluded. Total RNA was isolated from unfractionated whole blood collected in Tempus Blood RNA tubes. What the work shows at the level of the full study, not this receptor alone: Repeated subsampling changed both the strength of the expansion versus patch-test correlation and the threshold at which the correlation became significant. Significantly more large CDR3 similarity clusters were formed by expanded TCRs than by pre-sensitization or healthy control sets, consistent with antigen-driven responses. All patients had alopecia, a presumed autoimmune disease, so their immune response might differ from that of healthy individuals. DPC sensitization did not change how many TCRs were above 1 in 1000 frequency, and no evidence was found of alterations in global repertoire structure. The number of PT1 expanded TCRs positively correlated with patch test score, significant at thresholds 8, 16 and 32 but not 4.

Receptors were amplified or captured by RACE. The instrument was a NextSeq 500. Library preparation attached unique molecular identifiers to individual cDNA molecules for quantitative, reproducible TCR counting. For every blood RNA sample, sequencing covered both the TCR alpha and TCR beta chains. The authors' analysis ran thus. The median number of TCRs per sample was approximately 93,000, ranging from about 20,000 to 750,000. The Decombinator software suite was used to annotate the V, J and CDR3 of the TCR reads. To make PS versus PT1 abundance plots, every sample was subsampled to the same number of TCRs (28,000). Expanded TCRs were defined as absent before sensitization and observed at least eight times at the 2-week time point. TCRdb cleaned the public reads at Q25 with fastp, built clones with MiXCR and kept in-frame beta chains. Rows merge per CDR3 protein into single entries with the most common DNA and genes. Here the V and J calls rest on TCRdb's processing, not on the authors' analysis. This sample lists approximately 60,000 distinct CDR3 sequences; roughly 9.8% were detected once. The ten top clones hold 9.6% of the sample.

Relative to germline, V is 9 bases shorter and J is 9 bases shorter, with 15 bases between their ends. Including the terminal cysteine and phenylalanine, the CDR3 comprises 12 residues. The DNA shown is the 36-base CDR3, in frame from base 1. CDR1 SNHLY and CDR2 FYNNEI are derived from the germline V gene. The chain joins TRBV2 to TRBJ2-1, with a weak D call of TRBD2 (6 bases match). The TCR comes from a man in his forties with alopecia areata. Some clones in this sample may be carry-over from other donors' samples. This material consisted of whole blood, taken in connection with sensitization to the hapten diphenylcyclopropenone (DPC). The CDR3 loop reads CARAGPAGEQFF. In nucleotide form, the sequence is TGTGCCAGAGCGGGCCCGGCAGGTGAGCAGTTCTTC.